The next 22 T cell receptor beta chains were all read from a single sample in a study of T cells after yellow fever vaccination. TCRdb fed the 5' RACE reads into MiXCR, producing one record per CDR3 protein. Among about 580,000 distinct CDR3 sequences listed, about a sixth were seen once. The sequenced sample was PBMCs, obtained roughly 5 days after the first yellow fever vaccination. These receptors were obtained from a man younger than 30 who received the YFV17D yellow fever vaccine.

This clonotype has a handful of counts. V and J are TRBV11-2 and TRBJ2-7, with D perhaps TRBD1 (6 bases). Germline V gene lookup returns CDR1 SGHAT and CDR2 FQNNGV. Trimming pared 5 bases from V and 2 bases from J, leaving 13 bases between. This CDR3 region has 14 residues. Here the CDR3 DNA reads TGTGCCAGCAGCCGCGACTGGGACACCTACGAGCAGTACTTC. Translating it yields CASSRDWDTYEQYF. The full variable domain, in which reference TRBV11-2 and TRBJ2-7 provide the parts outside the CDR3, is EAGVAQSPRYKIIEKRQSVAFWCNPISGHATLYWYQQILGQGPKLLIQFQNNGVVDDSQLPKDRFSAERLKGVDSTLKIQPAKLEDSAVYLCASSRDWDTYEQYFGPGTRLTVT.

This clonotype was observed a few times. Here the CDR3 reads CSGDRETTNEKLFF. The CDR3 DNA sequence: TGCAGCGGGGACAGGGAGACAACTAATGAAAAACTGTTTTTT. The chain is built from TRBV29-1 and TRBJ1-4; 9 nucleotides agree with TRBD1. The CDR3 is made up of 14 amino acids. Germline CDR1 reads SQVTM; CDR2 reads ANQGSEA. Unmatched junction bases numbered 3, after V lost 7 bases and J lost 0 bases.

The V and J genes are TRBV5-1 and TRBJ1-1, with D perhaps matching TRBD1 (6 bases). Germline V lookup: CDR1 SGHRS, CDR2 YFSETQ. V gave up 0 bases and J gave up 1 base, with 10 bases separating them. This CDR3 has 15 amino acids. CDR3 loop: CASSLGVGQNTEAFF. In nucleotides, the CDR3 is TGCGCCAGCAGCTTGGGAGTGGGACAGAACACTGAAGCTTTCTTT.

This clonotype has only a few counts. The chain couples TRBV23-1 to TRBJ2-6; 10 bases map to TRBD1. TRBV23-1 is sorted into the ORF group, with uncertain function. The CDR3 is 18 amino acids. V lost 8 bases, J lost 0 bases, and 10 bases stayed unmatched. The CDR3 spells CASGHRTGGLSGANVLTF. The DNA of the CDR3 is TGCGCCAGCGGCCACCGGACAGGGGGGCTCTCTGGGGCCAACGTCCTGACTTTC.

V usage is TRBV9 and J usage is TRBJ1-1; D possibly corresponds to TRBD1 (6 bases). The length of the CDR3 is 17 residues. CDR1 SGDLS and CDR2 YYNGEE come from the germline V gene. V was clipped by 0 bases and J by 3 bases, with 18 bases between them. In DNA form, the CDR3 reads TGTGCCAGCAGCGTAGGGGGGCAGGGGCTTGGGGACACTGAAGCTTTCTTT. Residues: CASSVGGQGLGDTEAFF.

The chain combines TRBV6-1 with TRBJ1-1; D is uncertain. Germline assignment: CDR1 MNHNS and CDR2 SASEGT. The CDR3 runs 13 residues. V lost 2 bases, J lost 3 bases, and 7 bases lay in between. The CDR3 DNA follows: TGTGCCAGCAGTGAATTCGGGGACACTGAAGCTTTCTTT. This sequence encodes CASSEFGDTEAFF.

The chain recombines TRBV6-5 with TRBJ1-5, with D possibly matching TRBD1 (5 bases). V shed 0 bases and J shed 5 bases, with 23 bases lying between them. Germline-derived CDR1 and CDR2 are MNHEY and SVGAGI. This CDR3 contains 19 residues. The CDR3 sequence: CASSYSGQLAAGGDQPQHF. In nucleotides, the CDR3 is TGTGCCAGCAGTTACTCAGGTCAACTGGCGGCAGGAGGGGATCAGCCCCAGCATTTT.

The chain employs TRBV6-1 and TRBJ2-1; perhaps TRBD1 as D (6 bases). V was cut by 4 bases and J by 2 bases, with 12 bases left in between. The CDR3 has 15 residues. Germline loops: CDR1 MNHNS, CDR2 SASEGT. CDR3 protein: CASSGEGTTYNEQFF. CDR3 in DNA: TGTGCCAGCAGTGGGGAAGGGACAACCTACAATGAGCAGTTCTTC.

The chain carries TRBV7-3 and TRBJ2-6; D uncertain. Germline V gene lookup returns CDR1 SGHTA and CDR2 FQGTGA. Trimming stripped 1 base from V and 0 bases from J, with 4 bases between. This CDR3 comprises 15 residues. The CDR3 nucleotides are TGTGCCAGCAGCTTAAGTACCTCTGGGGCCAACGTCCTGACTTTC. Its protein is CASSLSTSGANVLTF.

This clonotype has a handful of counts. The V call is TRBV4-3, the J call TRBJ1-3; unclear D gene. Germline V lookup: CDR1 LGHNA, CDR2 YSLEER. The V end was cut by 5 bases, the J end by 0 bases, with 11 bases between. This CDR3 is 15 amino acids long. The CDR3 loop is CASSDRTVSGNTIYF. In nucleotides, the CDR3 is TGCGCCAGCAGCGACCGGACTGTCTCTGGAAACACCATATATTTT.

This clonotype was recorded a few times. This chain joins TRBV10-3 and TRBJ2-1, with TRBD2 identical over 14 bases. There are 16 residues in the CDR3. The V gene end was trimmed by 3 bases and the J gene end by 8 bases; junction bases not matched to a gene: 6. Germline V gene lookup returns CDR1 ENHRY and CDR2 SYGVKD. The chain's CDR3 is CAISDYGTSGGHEQFF. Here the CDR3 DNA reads TGTGCCATCAGTGACTACGGGACTAGCGGGGGTCATGAGCAGTTCTTC.

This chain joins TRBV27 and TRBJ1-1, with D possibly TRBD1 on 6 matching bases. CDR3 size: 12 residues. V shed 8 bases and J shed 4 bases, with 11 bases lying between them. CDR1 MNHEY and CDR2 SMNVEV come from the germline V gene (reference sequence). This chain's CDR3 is CASQTGFTEAFF. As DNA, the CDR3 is TGTGCCAGCCAAACAGGGTTCACTGAAGCTTTCTTT.

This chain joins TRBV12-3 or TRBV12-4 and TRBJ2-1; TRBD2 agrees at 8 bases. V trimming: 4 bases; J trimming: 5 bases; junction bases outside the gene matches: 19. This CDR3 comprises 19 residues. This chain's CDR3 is CASSSPPGSAAGVDNEQFF. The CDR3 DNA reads TGTGCCAGCAGTTCACCCCCGGGTTCGGCAGCGGGGGTCGACAATGAGCAGTTCTTC.

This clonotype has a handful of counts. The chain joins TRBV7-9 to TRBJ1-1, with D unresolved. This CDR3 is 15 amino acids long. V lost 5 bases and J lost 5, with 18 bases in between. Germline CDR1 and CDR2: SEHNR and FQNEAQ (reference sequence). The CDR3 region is CASSRSEGRGTEAFF. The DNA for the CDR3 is TGTGCCAGCAGCCGATCGGAGGGAAGAGGAACTGAAGCTTTCTTT. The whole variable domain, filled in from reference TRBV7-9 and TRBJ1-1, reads DTGVSQNPRHKITKRGQNVTFRCDPISEHNRLYWYRQTLGQGPEFLTYFQNEAQLEKSRLLSDRFSAERPKGSFSTLEIQRTEQGDSAMYLCASSRSEGRGTEAFFGQGTRLTVV.

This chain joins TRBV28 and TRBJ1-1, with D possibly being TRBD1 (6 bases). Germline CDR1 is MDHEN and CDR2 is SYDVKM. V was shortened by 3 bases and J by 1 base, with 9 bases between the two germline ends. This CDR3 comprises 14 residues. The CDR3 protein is CASSFPGQNTEAFF. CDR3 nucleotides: TGTGCCAGCAGTTTCCCGGGACAGAACACTGAAGCTTTCTTT.

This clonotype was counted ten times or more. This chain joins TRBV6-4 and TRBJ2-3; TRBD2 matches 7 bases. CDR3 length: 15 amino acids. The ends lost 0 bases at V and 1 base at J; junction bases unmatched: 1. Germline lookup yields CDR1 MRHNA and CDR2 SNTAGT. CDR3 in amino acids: CASSDSSGGTDTQYF. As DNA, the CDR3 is TGTGCCAGCAGTGACTCGAGCGGGGGCACAGATACGCAGTATTTT.

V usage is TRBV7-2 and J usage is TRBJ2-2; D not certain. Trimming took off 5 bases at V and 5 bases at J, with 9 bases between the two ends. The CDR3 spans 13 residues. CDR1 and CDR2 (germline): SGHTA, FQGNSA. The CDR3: CASSGYRTGELFF. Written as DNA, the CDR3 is TGTGCCAGCAGCGGATACAGAACCGGGGAGCTGTTTTTT.

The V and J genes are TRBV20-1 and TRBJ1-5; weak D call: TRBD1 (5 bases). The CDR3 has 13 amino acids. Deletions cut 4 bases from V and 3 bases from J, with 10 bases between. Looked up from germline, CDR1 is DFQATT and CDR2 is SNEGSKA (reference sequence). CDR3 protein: CSAMKGVNQPQHF. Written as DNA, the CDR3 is TGCAGTGCTATGAAAGGGGTCAATCAGCCCCAGCATTTT.

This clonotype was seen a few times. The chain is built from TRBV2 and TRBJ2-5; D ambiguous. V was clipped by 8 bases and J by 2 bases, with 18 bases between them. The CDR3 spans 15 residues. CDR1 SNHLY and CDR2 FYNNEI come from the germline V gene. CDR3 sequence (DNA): TGTGCCAGCCGGGCTTATGGGCAGGCGCAAGAGACCCAGTACTTC. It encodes CASRAYGQAQETQYF.

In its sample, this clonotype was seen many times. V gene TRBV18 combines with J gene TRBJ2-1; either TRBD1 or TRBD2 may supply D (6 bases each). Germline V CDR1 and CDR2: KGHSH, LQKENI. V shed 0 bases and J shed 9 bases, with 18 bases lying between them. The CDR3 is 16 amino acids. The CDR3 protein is CASSPPAPGEVGEQFF. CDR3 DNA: TGTGCCAGCTCACCACCGGCTCCAGGGGAGGTTGGTGAGCAGTTCTTC.

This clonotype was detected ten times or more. CDR3 sequence (DNA): TGCAGTGCTAGAGACGGACGCACAGATACGCAGTATTTT. Residues: CSARDGRTDTQYF. The chain combines TRBV20-1 with TRBJ2-3; D remains unclear. The V gene's germline CDR1 is DFQATT and CDR2 SNEGSKA (reference sequence). This CDR3 spans 13 amino acids. Trimming shortened V by 0 bases and J by 1 base, and 5 bases separated the two germline ends.

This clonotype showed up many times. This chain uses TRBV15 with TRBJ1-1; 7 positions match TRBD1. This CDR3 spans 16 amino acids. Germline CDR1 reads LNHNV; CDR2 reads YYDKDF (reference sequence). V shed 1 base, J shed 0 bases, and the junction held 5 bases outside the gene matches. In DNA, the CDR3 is TGTGCCACCAGCAGAGGAAGACAGGGAGTGAACACTGAAGCTTTCTTT. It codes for CATSRGRQGVNTEAFF.